Each of the 15 T cell receptor beta chains below was sequenced from the same sample in a study of T cell repertoires in cytomegalovirus infection. Their recognized antigens are unknown. TCRdb analysed the reads with MiXCR anew, one entry per CDR3 protein. The profile shows roughly 220,000 distinct CDR3 sequences, approximately 40% of them singletons. The sequencing used CD8+ T cells from cultured PBMCs, collected from culture after CMV antigen stimulation. These receptors were obtained from a human donor in good health (CMV status not recorded). Some clones in this sample may be carry-over from other donors' samples.

This clonotype was seen a few times. This chain uses TRBV11-2 with TRBJ2-1; 9 positions match TRBD1. Germline trimming cut 0 bases from V and 7 bases from J; bases unmatched to any gene: 4. This CDR3 has 15 residues. Per germline, CDR1 SGHAT and CDR2 FQNNGV. CDR3 DNA: TGTGCCAGCAGCTTAGAAGGGACAGGGAGTAATGAGCAGTTCTTC. It codes for CASSLEGTGSNEQFF. The whole variable domain, filled in from reference TRBV11-2 and TRBJ2-1, reads EAGVAQSPRYKIIEKRQSVAFWCNPISGHATLYWYQQILGQGPKLLIQFQNNGVVDDSQLPKDRFSAERLKGVDSTLKIQPAKLEDSAVYLCASSLEGTGSNEQFFGPGTRLTVL.

This clonotype showed up just a few times. The chain combines TRBV7-3 with TRBJ2-2; D uncertain. CDR1 SGHTA and CDR2 FQGTGA come from the germline V gene. This CDR3 has 13 residues. V lost 4 bases and J lost 1, with 4 bases in between. Here the CDR3 reads CASSSRNTGELFF. The CDR3 DNA follows: TGTGCCAGCAGCTCCCGGAACACCGGGGAGCTGTTTTTT. Full variable domain (remainder filled in from reference TRBV7-3 and TRBJ2-2): GAGVSQTPSNKVTEKGKYVELRCDPISGHTALYWYRQSLGQGPEFLIYFQGTGAADDSGLPNDRFFAVRPEGSVSTLKIQRTERGDSAVYLCASSSRNTGELFFGEGSRLTVL.

V and J are TRBV29-1 and TRBJ2-2; D uncertain. Between the trimmed V and J ends, which lost 3 bases and 3 bases, there was a span of 14 bases. The germline CDR1 and CDR2 sequences are SQVTM and ANQGSEA. This CDR3 region has 15 residues. CDR3 nucleotide sequence: TGCAGCGTTGACTTTGGCGAATCGGACACCGGGGAGCTGTTTTTT. Protein product: CSVDFGESDTGELFF.

With regard to this clonotype: At one boundary the junction diverges from the germline segment, which might be a read error. This chain links TRBV10-3 with TRBJ2-5; 14 bases fit TRBD2. Germline V gives CDR1 ENHRY, CDR2 SYGVKD. CDR3 length equals 17 residues. The CDR3 loop is CPIAGLAGGPGPETQYF. In nucleotides, the CDR3 is TGTCCCATCGCCGGACTAGCGGGAGGCCCGGGGCCAGAGACCCAGTACTTC.

The chain has TRBV7-2 and TRBJ2-1, with a weak D call TRBD2 (5 bases). CDR3 length: 12 amino acids. V was cut by 8 bases and J by 1 base, with 6 bases left in between. CDR1 and CDR2 from the germline V gene are SGHTA and FQGNSA. The CDR3 nucleotides read TGTGCCAGCTCGGGATCCTACAATGAGCAGTTCTTC. Amino acid sequence: CASSGSYNEQFF.

The V and J genes are TRBV12-3 or TRBV12-4 and TRBJ2-1; D is possibly TRBD2 (7 bases). V lost 5 bases and J 1 base, leaving 21 bases between the germline ends. The CDR3 totals 18 residues. The CDR3: CASSPTRTAGSSYNEQFF. The CDR3 DNA reads as TGTGCCAGCAGTCCTACCAGGACAGCGGGAAGTTCCTACAATGAGCAGTTCTTC.

This clonotype was counted between two and nine times. This chain connects TRBV11-2 to TRBJ2-7, with 9 bases aligning to TRBD2. Trimming took 5 bases from V and 3 from J; bases not matched to a gene: 5. The CDR3 loop spans 14 amino acids. Looked up from germline, CDR1 is SGHAT and CDR2 is FQNNGV. Here the CDR3 reads CASSLWREGYEQYF. The CDR3 bases are TGTGCCAGCAGCCTTTGGCGGGAGGGCTACGAGCAGTACTTC.

As DNA, the CDR3 is TGTGCCAGCAGCTCCGCCTCGGCCAACCAAGAGACCCAGTACTTC. Translation gives CASSSASANQETQYF. V usage is TRBV6-6 and J usage is TRBJ2-5; D gene ambiguous. V shed 6 bases and J shed 0 bases, with 14 bases lying between them. Germline V gene lookup returns CDR1 MNHNY and CDR2 SVGAGI (reference sequence). This CDR3 region has 15 residues.

This clonotype was counted only a few times. The rearrangement uses TRBV7-6 and TRBJ2-7; the D is unclear. The CDR3 totals 12 residues. Germline lookup yields CDR1 SGHVS and CDR2 FNYEAQ. V gave up 5 bases and J gave up 3 bases, with 8 bases separating them. CDR3 amino acids: CASSPGRYEQYF. CDR3 sequence (DNA): TGTGCCAGCAGCCCCGGACGCTACGAGCAGTACTTC. The full variable domain, rest sourced from reference TRBV7-6 and TRBJ2-7, is GAGVSQSPRYKVTKRGQDVALRCDPISGHVSLYWYRQALGQGPEFLTYFNYEAQQDKSGLPNDRFSAERPEGSISTLTIQRTEQRDSAMYRCASSPGRYEQYFGPGTRLTVT.

This clonotype has more than one count but fewer than ten. The chain joins TRBV27 to TRBJ2-7, with unresolved D. Per the germline V gene, CDR1 is MNHEY and CDR2 is SMNVEV (reference sequence). The V end lost 4 bases, the J end lost 2 bases, and 9 bases lay between the germline ends. The CDR3 is made up of 13 amino acids. The CDR3 coding sequence is TGTGCCAGCAGTTCGGACGTTACCTACGAGCAGTACTTC. Amino acids: CASSSDVTYEQYF.

This clonotype was seen ten or more times. This chain links TRBV7-8 with TRBJ2-3, with TRBD1 matching 9 bases. The CDR3 is made up of 15 amino acids. Unmatched junction bases numbered 4, after V lost 5 bases and J lost 1 base. Germline loops: CDR1 SGHVS, CDR2 FQNEAQ. CDR3 loop: CASSPRQGGTDTQYF. In DNA form, the CDR3 reads TGTGCCAGCAGCCCAAGACAGGGGGGCACAGATACGCAGTATTTT.

This chain joins TRBV27 and TRBJ1-2; D is perhaps TRBD1 (6 bases). Germline CDR1 MNHEY, CDR2 SMNVEV (reference sequence). The V gene lost 3 bases and the J gene lost 4 bases, with 12 bases spanning the gap. The CDR3 sequence is 14 residues long. The CDR3 protein is CASSFRGAPYGYTF. CDR3 sequence (DNA): TGTGCCAGCAGTTTCCGGGGGGCCCCCTATGGCTACACCTTC.

The rearrangement links TRBV7-8 to TRBJ1-3, with D unclear. Germline assignment: CDR1 SGHVS and CDR2 FQNEAQ. The CDR3 spans 12 residues. V was clipped by 1 base and J by 6 bases, with 4 bases between them. The CDR3 sequence is CASSLEQNTIYF. The CDR3 nucleotides read TGTGCCAGCAGCTTAGAGCAAAACACCATATATTTT.

The CDR3 is CASSPRDVLGSGRIDTQYF. In nucleotides, the CDR3 is TGTGCCAGCAGCCCCCGGGACGTCCTCGGGTCGGGGCGCATAGATACGCAGTATTTT. The rearrangement uses TRBV7-9 and TRBJ2-3; D tentatively fits TRBD1 or TRBD2 (5 bases each). Trimming took off 5 bases at V and 5 bases at J, with 29 bases between the two ends. Germline V gene lookup returns CDR1 SEHNR and CDR2 FQNEAQ (reference sequence). CDR3 length: 19 amino acids.

This clonotype was counted a few times. The chain is built from TRBV2 and TRBJ2-2; D ambiguous. In germline, CDR1 is SNHLY, CDR2 FYNNEI. The ends were cut back, 3 bases at V and 0 bases at J, with 8 bases in the middle. There are 15 residues in the CDR3. The CDR3 DNA reads TGTGCCAGCAGTGAGGCAAGCACGAACACCGGGGAGCTGTTTTTT. This translates into CASSEASTNTGELFF.